The rows below give T cell receptor beta chains drawn from one sample of a study of cytotoxic CD8 clonotypes in ibrutinib-treated CLL. The protocol was immunoSEQ multiplex PCR, while the TCRdb copy is restricted to in-frame clones and leaves out a portion. The sample yields some 120,000 clones, roughly 84% seen once. Here the sequenced sample was PBMCs, taken after 24 months of ibrutinib treatment. These receptors were obtained from a human donor with chronic lymphocytic leukemia. The CDR3 runs from the conserved cysteine through the conserved F or W. Fields, in order: CDR3 protein, CDR3 DNA, V gene, J gene, clone size, D gene. D genes are given only for firm matches. The size field is filled for only some rows; it gives once, few, many or a size class.

CDR3aa: CAISESGPGGYSPLHF
CDR3nt: TGTGCCATCAGTGAGTCGGGGCCCGGGGGGTATTCACCCCTCCACTTT
v_gene: TRBV10-3
j_gene: TRBJ1-6
abundance: -
d_gene: -

CDR3aa: CAWSDPAGAETQYF
CDR3nt: TGTGCCTGGAGCGATCCGGCAGGGGCAGAGACCCAGTACTTC
v_gene: TRBV30
j_gene: TRBJ2-5
abundance: -
d_gene: -

CDR3aa: CAIGQVYGYTF
CDR3nt: TGTGCCATCGGACAGGTCTATGGCTACACCTTC
v_gene: TRBV6-1
j_gene: TRBJ1-2
abundance: -
d_gene: TRBD1

CDR3aa: CASSSRLGQGAFF
CDR3nt: TGTGCCAGCAGTTCCAGATTGGGACAGGGGGCTTTCTTT
v_gene: TRBV6-5
j_gene: TRBJ1-1
abundance: -
d_gene: TRBD1

CDR3aa: CASSFGQMNTEAFF
CDR3nt: TGTGCCAGCAGCTTTGGGCAGATGAACACTGAAGCTTTCTTT
v_gene: TRBV7-2
j_gene: TRBJ1-1
abundance: -
d_gene: -

CDR3aa: CASSLSRGRTGELFF
CDR3nt: TGTGCCAGCAGTTTATCCAGGGGGCGAACCGGGGAGCTGTTTTTT
v_gene: TRBV27
j_gene: TRBJ2-2
abundance: -
d_gene: TRBD1

CDR3aa: CASSKYSSCHSGNTIYF
CDR3nt: TGTGCCAGCAGCAAATATTCATCCTGTCACTCTGGAAACACCATATATTTT
v_gene: TRBV21-1
j_gene: TRBJ1-3
abundance: -
d_gene: -

CDR3aa: CASSELTGDPLNTEAFF
CDR3nt: TGTGCCAGCAGTGAACTGACAGGGGATCCCTTGAACACTGAAGCTTTCTTT
v_gene: TRBV2
j_gene: TRBJ1-1
abundance: -
d_gene: TRBD1

CDR3aa: CASSLRGAAANYGYTF
CDR3nt: TGTGCCAGCAGCTTGCGAGGGGCCGCAGCTAACTATGGCTACACCTTC
v_gene: TRBV5-5
j_gene: TRBJ1-2
abundance: -
d_gene: -

CDR3aa: CASSLDSSNTEAFF
CDR3nt: TGTGCCAGCAGCTTAGACAGTTCGAACACTGAAGCTTTCTTT
v_gene: TRBV7-3
j_gene: TRBJ1-1
abundance: -
d_gene: -

CDR3aa: CASSQRLGDGGTEAFF
CDR3nt: TGTGCCAGCAGCCAAAGATTAGGAGATGGGGGCACTGAAGCTTTCTTT
v_gene: TRBV11-2
j_gene: TRBJ1-1
abundance: -
d_gene: -

CDR3aa: CASSGSGANNQPQHF
CDR3nt: TGTGCCAGCAGCGGCTCGGGGGCGAACAATCAGCCCCAGCATTTT
v_gene: TRBV9
j_gene: TRBJ1-5
abundance: -
d_gene: -

CDR3aa: CASSSGRGAADAETQYF
CDR3nt: TGTGCCAGCAGCTCCGGACGGGGGGCGGCCGACGCGGAGACCCAGTACTTC
v_gene: TRBV5-4
j_gene: TRBJ2-5
abundance: -
d_gene: -

CDR3aa: CASSQEGVLNYGYTF
CDR3nt: TGTGCCAGCAGCCAAGAAGGAGTTCTTAACTATGGCTACACCTTC
v_gene: TRBV4-2
j_gene: TRBJ1-2
abundance: -
d_gene: -

CDR3aa: CASSRDVGGTQETQYF
CDR3nt: TGCGCCAGCAGCCGGGATGTGGGGGGTACCCAAGAGACCCAGTACTTC
v_gene: TRBV5-1
j_gene: TRBJ2-5
abundance: -
d_gene: -

CDR3aa: CASSPIARQGNNEQFF
CDR3nt: TGTGCCAGCAGCCCGATCGCCCGACAGGGCAACAATGAGCAGTTCTTC
v_gene: TRBV27
j_gene: TRBJ2-1
abundance: once
d_gene: TRBD1

CDR3aa: CASSVAGTDTGELFF
CDR3nt: TGTGCCAGCAGCGTAGCCGGGACAGACACCGGGGAGCTGTTTTTT
v_gene: TRBV9
j_gene: TRBJ2-2
abundance: -
d_gene: TRBD1

CDR3aa: CATPRTGKDEQYF
CDR3nt: TGTGCCACCCCAAGGACAGGGAAAGACGAGCAGTACTTC
v_gene: TRBV2
j_gene: TRBJ2-7
abundance: few
d_gene: TRBD1

CDR3aa: CASSLVVGTTNYGYTF
CDR3nt: TGTGCCAGCAGCTTAGTGGTGGGCACAACTAACTATGGCTACACCTTC
v_gene: TRBV7-9
j_gene: TRBJ1-2
abundance: -
d_gene: -

CDR3aa: CASSVEQGLNQPQHF
CDR3nt: TGTGCCAGCAGCGTCGAACAGGGGCTCAATCAGCCCCAGCATTTT
v_gene: TRBV9
j_gene: TRBJ1-5
abundance: -
d_gene: TRBD1

CDR3aa: CASSANRGGHTGYTF
CDR3nt: TGTGCCAGCAGTGCAAATAGGGGGGGTCATACTGGCTACACCTTC
v_gene: TRBV25-1
j_gene: TRBJ1-2
abundance: -
d_gene: -

CDR3aa: CASSLMSLGGSNTGELFF
CDR3nt: TGCGCCAGCAGCTTGATGAGCCTGGGGGGATCGAACACCGGGGAGCTGTTTTTT
v_gene: TRBV5-1
j_gene: TRBJ2-2
abundance: once
d_gene: -

CDR3aa: CASSQRRGREDTQYF
CDR3nt: TGTGCCAGCAGCCAACGAAGGGGGCGCGAAGATACGCAGTATTTT
v_gene: TRBV28
j_gene: TRBJ2-3
abundance: -
d_gene: TRBD1

CDR3aa: CASSPAGQGNGYTF
CDR3nt: TGTGCCAGCAGTCCAGCCGGCCAGGGGAATGGCTACACCTTC
v_gene: TRBV27
j_gene: TRBJ1-2
abundance: -
d_gene: -

CDR3aa: CASRPNSYEQYF
CDR3nt: TGTGCCAGCAGACCCAACAGCTACGAGCAGTACTTC
v_gene: TRBV7-2
j_gene: TRBJ2-7
abundance: -
d_gene: -

CDR3aa: CASSLATAGGWKTDTQYF
CDR3nt: TGTGCCAGCAGCTTAGCTACGGCGGGGGGATGGAAAACAGATACGCAGTATTTT
v_gene: TRBV7-2
j_gene: TRBJ2-3
abundance: -
d_gene: TRBD2

CDR3aa: CASSFRWTSEETQYF
CDR3nt: TGTGCCAGCAGCTTCAGGTGGACTAGCGAAGAGACCCAGTACTTC
v_gene: TRBV11-2
j_gene: TRBJ2-5
abundance: -
d_gene: TRBD2

CDR3aa: CASSRTGVRDQPQHF
CDR3nt: TGTGCCAGCAGTCGGACAGGGGTTCGGGATCAGCCCCAGCATTTT
v_gene: TRBV6-6
j_gene: TRBJ1-5
abundance: -
d_gene: TRBD1

CDR3aa: CASSYGFEAFF
CDR3nt: TGTGCCAGCAGTTACGGATTTGAAGCTTTCTTT
v_gene: TRBV6-1
j_gene: TRBJ1-1
abundance: -
d_gene: -

CDR3aa: CASGPRGANTEAFF
CDR3nt: TGTGCTAGTGGTCCCCGAGGGGCAAACACTGAAGCTTTCTTT
v_gene: TRBV12-5
j_gene: TRBJ1-1
abundance: few
d_gene: -

CDR3aa: CASSNVDTALQPQHF
CDR3nt: TGTGCCAGTAGTAACGTCGATACGGCTCTGCAGCCCCAGCATTTT
v_gene: TRBV19
j_gene: TRBJ1-5
abundance: -
d_gene: -